The 5 T cell receptor beta chains reported below all come from one sample, sequenced in a study of cytomegalovirus exposure and HLA in healthy donors. Both 60 Vbeta primers and 13 Jbeta primers went into the PCR. TCRdb keeps only in-frame clones here, not all; method: immunoSEQ multiplex PCR. This table holds roughly 100,000 clones, about 71% found once. The specimen was PBMCs. All receptors come from a woman between 50 and 59 years old in good health and CMV-seronegative.

This clone turned up a few times. CDR3 sequence (DNA): TGTGCCAGCAGTTTATTGACGGGAGGGACTACGACAGATACGCAGTATTTT. It encodes CASSLLTGGTTTDTQYF. The chain joins TRBV28 to TRBJ2-3; 8 bases fit TRBD2. CDR1 is MDHEN and CDR2 is SYDVKM in the germline V gene. Trimming cost V 1 base and J 3 bases; bases outside gene matches: 9. The CDR3 is 17 residues long.

The CDR3 nucleotides read TGTGCCAGCAGCGTGACTAGTCTTGGGGAGACCCAGTACTTC. This encodes CASSVTSLGETQYF. This chain uses TRBV9 with TRBJ2-5; TRBD2 might be the D (6 bases). The CDR3 contains 14 residues. Trimming pared 2 bases from V and 5 bases from J, leaving 13 bases between. Germline CDR1 is SGDLS and CDR2 is YYNGEE.

This clone came up a few times. The genes are TRBV5-4 and TRBJ2-5; 9 bases map to TRBD2. Per the germline V gene, CDR1 is SGHNT and CDR2 is YYREEE (reference sequence). Trimming at V came to 5 bases and at J to 1 base, leaving 9 bases not matched to a gene. CDR3 length: 16 residues. In DNA form, the CDR3 reads TGTGCCAGCAGTACTAGGACTAGCGCAGGCCAAGAGACCCAGTACTTC. This encodes CASSTRTSAGQETQYF.

This clone showed up just a few times. The V and J genes are TRBV4-3 and TRBJ2-1; D possibly corresponds to TRBD2 (6 bases). The CDR3 has 16 amino acids. V was cut by 2 bases and J by 4 bases, with 15 bases left in between. CDR1 and CDR2 from the germline V gene are LGHNA and YSLEER. The DNA of the CDR3 is TGCGCCAGCAGCCAAAGTACGGCTAGCGCTTACAATGAGCAGTTCTTC. It translates to CASSQSTASAYNEQFF.

This chain connects TRBV6-5 to TRBJ2-5; TRBD2 is a possible D gene (5 bases). V shed 0 bases and J shed 5 bases, with 13 bases lying between them. The CDR3 covers 15 residues. Germline CDR1 and CDR2: MNHEY and SVGAGI. The CDR3 coding sequence is TGTGCCAGCAGTTACTCGGCTAGCTTAGGGGAGACCCAGTACTTC. Its translation is CASSYSASLGETQYF.